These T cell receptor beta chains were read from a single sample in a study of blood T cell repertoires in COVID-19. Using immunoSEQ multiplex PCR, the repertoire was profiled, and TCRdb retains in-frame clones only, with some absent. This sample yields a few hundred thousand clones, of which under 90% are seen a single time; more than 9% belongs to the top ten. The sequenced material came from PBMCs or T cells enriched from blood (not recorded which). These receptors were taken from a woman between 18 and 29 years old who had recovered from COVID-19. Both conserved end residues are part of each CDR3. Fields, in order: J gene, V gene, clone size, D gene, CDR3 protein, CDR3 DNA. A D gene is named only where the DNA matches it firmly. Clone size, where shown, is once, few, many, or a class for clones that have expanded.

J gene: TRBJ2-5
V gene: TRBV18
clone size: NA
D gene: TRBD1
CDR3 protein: CASSPGQDQETQYF
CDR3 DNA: TGTGCCAGCTCACCGGGACAGGACCAAGAGACCCAGTACTTC

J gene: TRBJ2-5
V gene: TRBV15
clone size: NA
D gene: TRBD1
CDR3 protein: CATSRDRDQETQYF
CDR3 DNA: TGTGCCACCAGCAGGGACAGGGACCAAGAGACCCAGTACTTC

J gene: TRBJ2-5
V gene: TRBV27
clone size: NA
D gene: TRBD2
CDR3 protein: CASGKSGNQETQYF
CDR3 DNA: TGTGCCAGCGGAAAGAGCGGGAACCAAGAGACCCAGTACTTC

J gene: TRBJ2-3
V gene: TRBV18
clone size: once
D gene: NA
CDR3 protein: CASSGGERLLSTDTQYF
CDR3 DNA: TGTGCCAGCTCGGGGGGAGAACGCTTACTTAGCACAGATACGCAGTATTTT

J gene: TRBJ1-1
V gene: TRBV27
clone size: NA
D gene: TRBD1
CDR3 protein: CASSLSGRGQTEAFF
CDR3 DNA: TGTGCCAGCAGTTTATCAGGCAGGGGGCAAACTGAAGCTTTCTTT

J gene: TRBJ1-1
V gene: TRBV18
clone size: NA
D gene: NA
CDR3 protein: CASSPAGPTEAFF
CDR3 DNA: TGTGCCAGCTCACCGGCGGGCCCCACTGAAGCTTTCTTT

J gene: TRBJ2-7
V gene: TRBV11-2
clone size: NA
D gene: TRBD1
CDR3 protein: CASSLMTGSYEQYF
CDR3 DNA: TGTGCCAGCAGCTTAATGACAGGGTCCTACGAGCAGTACTTC

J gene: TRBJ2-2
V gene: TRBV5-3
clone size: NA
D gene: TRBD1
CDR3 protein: CARIPGQDFNTGELFF
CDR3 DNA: TGTGCCAGAATTCCGGGACAGGACTTTAACACCGGGGAGCTGTTTTTT

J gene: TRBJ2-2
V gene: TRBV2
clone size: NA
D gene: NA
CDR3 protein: CASSEAGAENTGELFF
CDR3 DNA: TGTGCCAGCAGTGAAGCGGGGGCTGAAAACACCGGGGAGCTGTTTTTT

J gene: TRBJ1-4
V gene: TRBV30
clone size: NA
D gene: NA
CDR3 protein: CAWSLSANEKLFF
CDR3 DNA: TGTGCCTGGAGTTTGTCAGCTAATGAAAAACTGTTTTTT

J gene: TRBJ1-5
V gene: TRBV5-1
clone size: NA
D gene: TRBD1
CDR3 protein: CASSLGTGGTGPQHF
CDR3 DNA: TGCGCCAGCAGCTTGGGGACAGGGGGCACCGGGCCCCAGCATTTT

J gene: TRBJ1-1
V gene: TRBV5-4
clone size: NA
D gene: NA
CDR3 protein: CASSLGTKAFF
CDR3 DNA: TGTGCCAGCAGCCTGGGGACAAAAGCTTTCTTT

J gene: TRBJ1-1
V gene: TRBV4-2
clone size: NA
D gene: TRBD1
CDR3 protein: CASSLGGQGLEAFF
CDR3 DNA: TGTGCCAGCAGCCTAGGGGGACAGGGGTTGGAAGCTTTCTTT

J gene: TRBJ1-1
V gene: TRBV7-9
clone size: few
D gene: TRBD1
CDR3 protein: CASSSAGQGLNTEAFF
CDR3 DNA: TGTGCCAGCAGCTCGGCCGGACAGGGGTTGAACACTGAAGCTTTCTTT

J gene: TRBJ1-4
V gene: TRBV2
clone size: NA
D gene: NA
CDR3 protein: CASRAPNEKLFF
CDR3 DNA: TGTGCCAGCAGGGCCCCTAATGAAAAACTGTTTTTT

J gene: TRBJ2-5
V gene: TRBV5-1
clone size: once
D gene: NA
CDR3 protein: CASSLALAYAETQYF
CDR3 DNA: TGCGCCAGCAGCTTGGCCTTAGCATATGCTGAGACCCAGTACTTC